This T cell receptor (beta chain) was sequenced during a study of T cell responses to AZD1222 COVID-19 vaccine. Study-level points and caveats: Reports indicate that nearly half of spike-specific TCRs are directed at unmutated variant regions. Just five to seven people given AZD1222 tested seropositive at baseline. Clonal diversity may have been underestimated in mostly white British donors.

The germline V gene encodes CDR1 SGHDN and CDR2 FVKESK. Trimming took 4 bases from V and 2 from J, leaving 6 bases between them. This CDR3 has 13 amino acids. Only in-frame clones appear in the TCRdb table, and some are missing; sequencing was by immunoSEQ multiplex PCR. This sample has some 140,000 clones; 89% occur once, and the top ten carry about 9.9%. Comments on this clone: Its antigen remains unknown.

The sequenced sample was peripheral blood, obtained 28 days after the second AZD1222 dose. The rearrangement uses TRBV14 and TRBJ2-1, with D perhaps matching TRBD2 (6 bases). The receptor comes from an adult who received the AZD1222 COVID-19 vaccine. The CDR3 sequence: CASSRLAYNEQFF. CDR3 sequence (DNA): TGTGCCAGCAGCCGACTAGCCTACAATGAGCAGTTCTTC. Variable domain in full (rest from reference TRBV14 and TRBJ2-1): EAGVTQFPSHSVIEKGQTVTLRCDPISGHDNLYWYRRVMGKEIKFLLHFVKESKQDESGMPNNRFLAERTGGTYSTLKVQPAELEDSGVYFCASSRLAYNEQFFGPGTRLTVL.